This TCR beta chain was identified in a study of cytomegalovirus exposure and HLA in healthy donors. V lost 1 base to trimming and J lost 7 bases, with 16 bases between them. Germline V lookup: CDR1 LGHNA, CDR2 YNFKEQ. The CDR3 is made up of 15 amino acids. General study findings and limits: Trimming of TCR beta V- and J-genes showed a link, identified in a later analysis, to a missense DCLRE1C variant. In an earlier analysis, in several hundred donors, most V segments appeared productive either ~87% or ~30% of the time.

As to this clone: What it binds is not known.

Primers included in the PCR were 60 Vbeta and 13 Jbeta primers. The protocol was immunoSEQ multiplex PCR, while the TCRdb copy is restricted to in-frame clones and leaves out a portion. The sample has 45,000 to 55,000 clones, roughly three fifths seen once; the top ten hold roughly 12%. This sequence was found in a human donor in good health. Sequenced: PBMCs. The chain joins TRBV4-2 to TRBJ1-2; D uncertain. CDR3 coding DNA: TGTGCCAGCAGCCAAGGTTCAGGCGGGGTAGGTGGCTACACCTTC. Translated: CASSQGSGGVGGYTF.